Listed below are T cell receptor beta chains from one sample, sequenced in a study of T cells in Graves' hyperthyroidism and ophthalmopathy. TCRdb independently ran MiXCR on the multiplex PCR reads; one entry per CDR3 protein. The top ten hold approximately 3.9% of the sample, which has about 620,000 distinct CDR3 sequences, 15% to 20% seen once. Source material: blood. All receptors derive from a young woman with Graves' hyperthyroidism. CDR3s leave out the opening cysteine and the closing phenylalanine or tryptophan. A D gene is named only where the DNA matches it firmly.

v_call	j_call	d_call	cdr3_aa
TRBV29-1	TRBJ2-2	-	SVVAGTGELF
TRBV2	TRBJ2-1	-	ARGEEQF
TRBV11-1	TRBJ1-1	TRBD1	ASTSSRMRQGPGRSNTEAF
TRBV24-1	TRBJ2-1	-	ATSVLGGNNEQF
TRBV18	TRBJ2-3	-	ASSPPGIRGTDTQY
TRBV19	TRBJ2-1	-	ASRPLWRGNEQF
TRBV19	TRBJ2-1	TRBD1	ASSPGQIIYNEQF
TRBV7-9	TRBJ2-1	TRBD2	ASSLGSFGRMNEQF
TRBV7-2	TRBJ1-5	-	ASSFLDQPQH
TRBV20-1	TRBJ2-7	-	SSETGATGSYEQY
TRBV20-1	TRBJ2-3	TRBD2	SAGGTSGRRADTQY
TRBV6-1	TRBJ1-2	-	ASKQGPNYGYT
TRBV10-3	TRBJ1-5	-	AITDGGQPQH
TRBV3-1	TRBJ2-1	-	ASSQDVNARWGNNEQF
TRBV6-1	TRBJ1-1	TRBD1	ASSPDRVGTEAF
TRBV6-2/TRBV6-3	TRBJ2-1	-	ASSSGIGSYNEQF
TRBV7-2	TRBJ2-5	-	ASSLRLISGFQETQY
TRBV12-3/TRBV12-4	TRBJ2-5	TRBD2	ASSFSGRDETQY
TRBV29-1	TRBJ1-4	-	SANLGRGIEKLF
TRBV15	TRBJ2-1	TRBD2	ATSSSTSGYNNEQF
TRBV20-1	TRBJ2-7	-	SANPGRSSYEQY
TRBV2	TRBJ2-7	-	ASQWGNPYEQY
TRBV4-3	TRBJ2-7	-	ASSQAPGTVTYEQY
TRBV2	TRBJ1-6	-	ASSRTLAPLH
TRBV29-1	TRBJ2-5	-	SLIGVEETQY
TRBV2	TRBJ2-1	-	ASMVGRQQL
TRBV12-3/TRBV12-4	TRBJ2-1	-	ASSFRDYNEQF
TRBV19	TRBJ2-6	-	ASSIGGPGANVLT